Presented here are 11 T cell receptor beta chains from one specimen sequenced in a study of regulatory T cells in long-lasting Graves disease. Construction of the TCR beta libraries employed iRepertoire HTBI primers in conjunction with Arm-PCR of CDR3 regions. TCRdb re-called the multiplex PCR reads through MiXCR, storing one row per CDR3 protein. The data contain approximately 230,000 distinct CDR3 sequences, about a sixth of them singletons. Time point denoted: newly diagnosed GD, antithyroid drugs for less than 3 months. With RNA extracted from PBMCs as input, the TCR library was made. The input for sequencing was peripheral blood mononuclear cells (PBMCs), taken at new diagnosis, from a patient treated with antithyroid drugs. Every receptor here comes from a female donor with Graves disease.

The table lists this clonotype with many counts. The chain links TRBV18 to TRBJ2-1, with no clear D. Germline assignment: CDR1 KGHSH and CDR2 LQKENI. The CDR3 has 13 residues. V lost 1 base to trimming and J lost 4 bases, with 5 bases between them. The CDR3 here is CASSPQGYNEQFF. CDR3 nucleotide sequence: TGTGCCAGCTCACCACAGGGTTACAATGAGCAGTTCTTC.

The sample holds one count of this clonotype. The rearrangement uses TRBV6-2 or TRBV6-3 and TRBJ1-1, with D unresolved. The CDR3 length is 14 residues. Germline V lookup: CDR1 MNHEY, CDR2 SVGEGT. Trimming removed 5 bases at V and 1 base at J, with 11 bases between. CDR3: CASSVSPENTEAFF. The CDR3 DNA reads TGTGCCAGCAGTGTGAGCCCGGAGAACACTGAAGCTTTCTTT.

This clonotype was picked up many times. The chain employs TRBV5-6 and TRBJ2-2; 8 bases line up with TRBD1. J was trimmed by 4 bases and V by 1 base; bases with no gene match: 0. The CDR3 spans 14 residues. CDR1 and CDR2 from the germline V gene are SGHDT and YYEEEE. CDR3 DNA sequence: TGTGCCAGCAGCTTGACAGGGGGCACCGGGGAGCTGTTTTTT. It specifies CASSLTGGTGELFF.

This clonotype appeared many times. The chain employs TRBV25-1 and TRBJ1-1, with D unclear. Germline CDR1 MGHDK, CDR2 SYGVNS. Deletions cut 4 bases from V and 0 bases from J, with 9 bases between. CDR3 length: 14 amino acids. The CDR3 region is CASSGVNMNTEAFF. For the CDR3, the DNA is TGTGCCAGCAGTGGAGTCAACATGAACACTGAAGCTTTCTTT.

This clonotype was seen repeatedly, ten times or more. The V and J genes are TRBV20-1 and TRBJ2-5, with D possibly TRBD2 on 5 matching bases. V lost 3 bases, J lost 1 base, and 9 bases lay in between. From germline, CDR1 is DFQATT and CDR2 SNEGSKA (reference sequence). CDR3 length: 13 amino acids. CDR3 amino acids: CSARRAVQETQYF. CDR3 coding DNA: TGCAGTGCTAGGAGGGCAGTCCAAGAGACCCAGTACTTC.

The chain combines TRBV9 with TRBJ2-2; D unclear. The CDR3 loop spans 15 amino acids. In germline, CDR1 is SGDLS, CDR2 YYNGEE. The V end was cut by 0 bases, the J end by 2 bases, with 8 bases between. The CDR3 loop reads CASSVGQTNTGELFF. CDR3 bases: TGTGCCAGCAGCGTAGGCCAGACTAACACCGGGGAGCTGTTTTTT.

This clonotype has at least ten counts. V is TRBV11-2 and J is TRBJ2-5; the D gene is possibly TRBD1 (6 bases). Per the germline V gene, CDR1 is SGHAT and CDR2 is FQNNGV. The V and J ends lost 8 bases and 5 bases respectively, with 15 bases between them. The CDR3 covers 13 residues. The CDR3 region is CASGGGFVETQYF. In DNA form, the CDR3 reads TGTGCCAGCGGGGGCGGGTTCGTTGAGACCCAGTACTTC.

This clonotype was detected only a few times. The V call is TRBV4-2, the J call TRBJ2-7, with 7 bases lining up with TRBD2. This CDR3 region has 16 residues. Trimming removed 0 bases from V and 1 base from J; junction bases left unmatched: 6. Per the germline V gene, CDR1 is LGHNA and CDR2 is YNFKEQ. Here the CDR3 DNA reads TGTGCCAGCAGCCAAGATATGGCGGGAGCGTCCTACGAGCAGTACTTC. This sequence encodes CASSQDMAGASYEQYF.

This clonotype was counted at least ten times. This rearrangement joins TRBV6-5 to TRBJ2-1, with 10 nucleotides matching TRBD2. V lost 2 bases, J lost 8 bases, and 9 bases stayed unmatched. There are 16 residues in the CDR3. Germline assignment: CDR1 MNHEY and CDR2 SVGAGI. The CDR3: CASSYSAAGGSHEQFF. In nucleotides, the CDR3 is TGTGCCAGCAGTTACAGCGCAGCGGGAGGGTCACATGAGCAGTTCTTC.

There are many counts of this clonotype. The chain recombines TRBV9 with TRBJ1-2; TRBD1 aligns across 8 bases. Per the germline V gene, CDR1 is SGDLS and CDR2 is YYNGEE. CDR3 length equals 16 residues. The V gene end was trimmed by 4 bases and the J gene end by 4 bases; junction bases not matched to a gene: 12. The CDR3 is CASSPRTGREGYGYTF. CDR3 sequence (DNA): TGTGCCAGCAGCCCCCGGACAGGGAGGGAGGGCTATGGCTACACCTTC. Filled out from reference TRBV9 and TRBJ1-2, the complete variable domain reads DSGVTQTPKHLITATGQRVTLRCSPRSGDLSVYWYQQSLDQGLQFLIQYYNGEERAKGNILERFSAQQFPDLHSELNLSSLELGDSALYFCASSPRTGREGYGYTFGSGTRLTVV.

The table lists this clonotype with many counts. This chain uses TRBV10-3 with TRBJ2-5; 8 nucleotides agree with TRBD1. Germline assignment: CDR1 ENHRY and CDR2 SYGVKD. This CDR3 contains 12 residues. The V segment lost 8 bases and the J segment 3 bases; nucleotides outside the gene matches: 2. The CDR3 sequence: CAIPGGKETQYF. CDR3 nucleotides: TGTGCCATCCCAGGGGGCAAAGAGACCCAGTACTTC.